The present T cell receptor (beta chain) was sequenced within a study of CD8 T cells in ankylosing spondylitis. Libraries for TCR beta were made by quantitative 5'-RACE with molecular barcodes. TCRdb fed the 5' RACE reads into MiXCR, producing one record per CDR3 protein. Of 6,500 or so distinct CDR3 sequences listed, approximately 3% are singletons. This CDR3 comprises 15 residues. The germline V gene has CDR1 SGDLS and CDR2 YYNGEE. V shed 4 bases and J shed 3 bases, with 17 bases lying between them. Findings and caveats of the study: Among TCR beta sequences, a motif of several highly homologous variants appeared characteristic of ankylosing spondylitis blood.

In this sample, this clonotype turned up many times. Its antigen remains unknown. The V call is TRBV9, the J call TRBJ2-7; D ambiguous. Sequenced sample: blood, either unsorted or a sorted T cell fraction (not recorded which). This TCR was recovered from a female donor with ankylosing spondylitis or in good health (not recorded which). The CDR3 here is CASSLGDGGNYEQYF. Here the CDR3 DNA reads TGTGCCAGCAGCCTAGGCGACGGCGGAAACTACGAGCAGTACTTC.